One T cell receptor beta chain is described in this entry. The antigen is undetermined. UMI-labeled 5' RACE yielded the TRB cDNA libraries. Reprocessing the 5' RACE reads, TCRdb reports a single entry for every CDR3 protein and omits DNA. Its table records about 120,000 distinct CDR3 sequences. The data are from a study of CXCR3-negative and CXCR3-positive naive CD8 T cells. General study findings and limits: TRB CDR3s were more hydrophobic in CXCR3-positive than in CXCR3-negative naive cells.

Germline CDR1 and CDR2: SGHVS and FQNEAQ. This CDR3 spans 13 amino acids. The gene calls are TRBV7-8 and TRBJ2-5. The sample consisted of naive CXCR3+ CD8+ T cells from blood. The sample's subset: CD45RO-CCR7+CD27+CD95- naive CD8+ T cells expressing CXCR3 (TNR3+). The sequence was collected from a human donor in good health. Some clones in this sample may be carry-over from other donors' samples. CDR3 sequence reads: CASSRYLSETQYF.